This T cell receptor (beta chain) derives from a study of human T cells and chemical hapten exposure. Comment on this clonotype: Sequence at one end of the junction differs from germline and may be a read error.

Time point in this sample: patch test 1, 2 weeks after DPC sensitization. Indicated treatment: therapeutic diphenylcyclopropenone sensitization with weekly scalp DPC. Using its own MiXCR run on the RACE reads, TCRdb lists one record per CDR3 protein. The repertoire holds 180,000 or so distinct CDR3 sequences, with more than 20% as singletons. Germline CDR1 SQVTM, CDR2 ANQGSEA. There are 12 residues in the CDR3. The chain recombines TRBV29-1 with TRBJ2-5, with D tentatively TRBD1 or TRBD2 (5 bases each). The sequence came from a woman in her forties or fifties with alopecia areata. Some clones in this sample may be carry-over from other donors' samples. The sequencing used whole blood, collected in connection with sensitization to the hapten diphenylcyclopropenone (DPC). For the CDR3, the DNA is TGCAGCGTTGGGGGACCTGACCCGAAAAGGCACTTC. Protein: CSVGGPDPKRHF.